This TCR beta chain was sequenced in a study of T cells in Graves' hyperthyroidism and ophthalmopathy. Whole-study context: Peripheral blood was taken when the disease was first diagnosed, before any treatment began.

The TCR beta CDR3 regions underwent amplification using RNA transcripts as the source. First-round RT-PCR targeting the TCR CDR3 was performed with the HTBI primer set. From the multiplex PCR reads, TCRdb called clonotypes with MiXCR, one entry per CDR3 protein. The repertoire includes under 400,000 distinct CDR3 sequences, around a sixth of them detected once, and about 53% sits in the top ten. Hyperthyroidism had been newly diagnosed in patients aged 18 to 65, and its duration was under 2 months. Exclusions: uncontrolled infection, other autoimmune disease, pregnancy, lactation. Each diagnosis drew on symptoms, thyroxine, TRAb, thyroid ultrasound and orbital computed tomography findings. Germline CDR1 SEHNR, CDR2 FQNEAQ (reference sequence). The CDR3 runs to 12 residues. V lost 5 bases and J 11 bases, leaving 15 bases between the germline ends. There are a few counts of this clonotype.

The chain uses TRBV7-9 and TRBJ1-1; D not certain. This TCR derives from a woman aged 45-65 years with Graves' hyperthyroidism. Source material: blood. The DNA of the CDR3 is TGTGCCAGCAGCCCCGCCGGCGACTATGCTTTCTTT. Translating it yields CASSPAGDYAFF.